The 3 T cell receptor beta chains listed next were all sequenced from one sample in a study of blood T cell repertoires in COVID-19. The assay was immunoSEQ multiplex PCR, and TCRdb's table has in-frame clones only and misses some. The top ten clones hold roughly 1.4% of a sample with 390,000 or so clones, 86% of them seen once. Sequenced: peripheral blood. These receptors all come from a woman in her twenties or thirties with active or convalescent COVID-19.

This rearrangement joins TRBV6-2 or TRBV6-3 to TRBJ2-5; 7 bases map to TRBD2. V was clipped by 5 bases and J by 6 bases; unmatched bases: 9. Per germline, CDR1 MNHEY and CDR2 SVGEGT. This CDR3 region has 14 residues. The CDR3 region is CASSPGGSRKTQYF. CDR3 sequence (DNA): TGTGCCAGCAGTCCCGGGGGGTCGAGGAAGACCCAGTACTTC.

This clone was recorded a few times. The chain joins TRBV3-1 (or the pseudogene TRBV3-2) to TRBJ1-4; weak D call: TRBD1 (6 bases). This CDR3 has 15 amino acids. V dropped 4 bases and J dropped 4 bases, with 13 bases sitting between them. Germline V gene sequence: CDR1 LGHDT, CDR2 YNNKEL (reference sequence). The CDR3 loop is CASSLLTGYNEKLFF. The CDR3 nucleotides read TGTGCCAGCAGCCTCCTCACAGGGTATAATGAAAAACTGTTTTTT.

This sequence joins TRBV4-1 and TRBJ1-2; TRBD1 matches 9 bases. Germline V lookup: CDR1 MGHRA, CDR2 YSYEKL. Trimming cost V 4 bases and J 4 bases; bases outside gene matches: 10. The CDR3 runs 16 residues. The CDR3 is CASSPQSTGGLYGYTF. CDR3 nucleotide sequence: TGCGCCAGCAGCCCCCAAAGCACAGGGGGCCTCTATGGCTACACCTTC.